This T cell receptor beta chain derives from a study of OX40 agonist ivuxolimab in advanced cancers. The protocol was immunoSEQ multiplex PCR, while the TCRdb copy is restricted to in-frame clones and leaves out a portion. The sample carries about 69,000 clones, about nine tenths recorded once. CDR1 is SGHTA and CDR2 is FQGNSA in the germline V gene. This CDR3 has 15 amino acids. J was trimmed by 8 bases and V by 5 bases; bases with no gene match: 12. The specimen was CD4+ or CD8+ T cells sorted from blood, collected in a trial of the OX40 agonist ivuxolimab. This clonotype originated in an adult with an advanced solid tumor such as melanoma, head and neck, liver or kidney cancer. V gene TRBV7-2 combines with J gene TRBJ1-5; 7 bases match TRBD1. CDR3 coding DNA: TGTGCCAGCAGCCGAAGATTTTCCAGGGGGGAGCCCCAGCATTTT. This encodes CASSRRFSRGEPQHF. Based on the CDR3 plus reference TRBV7-2 and TRBJ1-5, the full variable domain is GAGVSQSPSNKVTEKGKDVELRCDPISGHTALYWYRQSLGQGLEFLIYFQGNSAPDKSGLPSDRFSAERTGGSVSTLTIQRTQQEDSAVYLCASSRRFSRGEPQHFGDGTRLSIL.